This TCR beta chain was profiled in a study of cytotoxic CD8 clonotypes in ibrutinib-treated CLL. Study-wide results and limits: Sustained-remission and progressing patients' sampling times differed.

Concerning this clone: Its target is not known.

The repertoire was sequenced with immunoSEQ multiplex PCR; TCRdb's copy has only in-frame clones and lacks some. The sample holds some 310,000 clones, 80% seen once. Trimming cost V 4 bases and J 2 bases, with 14 bases left between them. The V gene's germline CDR1 is MNHEY and CDR2 SMNVEV (reference sequence). The CDR3 runs 16 residues. The sequence came from a human donor with chronic lymphocytic leukemia. V gene TRBV27 combines with J gene TRBJ1-4, with a weak D call TRBD1 (5 bases). The starting material was PBMCs, obtained before ibrutinib treatment. CDR3 bases: TGTGCCAGCAGTTCTTGGGGCCTAACGACTAATGAAAAACTGTTTTTT. This gives the protein CASSSWGLTTNEKLFF.